This T cell receptor (beta chain) was recovered during a study of T cell responses to AZD1222 COVID-19 vaccine. This table comes from immunoSEQ multiplex PCR, and its TCRdb copy is limited to in-frame clones, with some not included. The sample consists of about 100,000 clones, approximately 88% of them appearing once. Study observations and caveats: Sampled repertoires all dated from after the peak T cell response. Only five to seven AZD1222 recipients were seropositive at baseline. Spike-spanning, vaccine-associated CD4 TCRs were dominant at 160-218 and 743-854. White British ancestry dominated among donors, who included more females, and clonal diversity was possibly underestimated.

With respect to this clone: Its antigen is not known.

The CDR3 is 14 amino acids. Germline V gives CDR1 SGHDT, CDR2 YYEEEE. V was clipped by 2 bases and J by 8 bases; unmatched bases: 4. The chain joins TRBV5-6 to TRBJ1-2, with 12 bases matching TRBD1. The sequence was collected from an adult in good health. This sample comprised peripheral blood, obtained on day 0 of AZD1222 vaccination. CDR3 in amino acids: CASSFRDRGPGYTF. As DNA, the CDR3 is TGTGCCAGCAGCTTCCGGGACAGGGGGCCGGGCTACACCTTC.